The 10 T cell receptor beta chains reported below all come from one sample, sequenced in a study of blood T cell repertoires in COVID-19. TCRdb's table, derived via immunoSEQ multiplex PCR, lists solely in-frame clones and lacks some. The sample lists 280,000 or so clones, around nine tenths seen once, with roughly 6.2% in the top ten. Material: PBMCs or T cells enriched from blood (not recorded which). The receptors come from a woman aged 40 to 49 who had recovered from COVID-19.

The chain couples TRBV7-9 to TRBJ2-5; 11 nucleotides align to TRBD2. The V and J ends lost 4 bases and 4 bases, in that order; junction bases with no gene match: 11. Germline loops: CDR1 SEHNR, CDR2 FQNEAQ (reference sequence). The CDR3 loop spans 17 amino acids. CDR3 nucleotides: TGTGCCAGCAGCTCGAGTGGGCTAGCGGGAGGAGGAGAGACCCAGTACTTC. Translated: CASSSSGLAGGGETQYF.

This clone was counted between two and nine times. J is TRBJ1-3 and V is TRBV10-3; 12 positions agree with TRBD1. The germline V gene encodes CDR1 ENHRY and CDR2 SYGVKD. CDR3 length equals 20 residues. V lost 0 bases and J lost 3; bases outside the gene matches: 12. CDR3 nucleotide sequence: TGTGCCATCAGTGAGTCGACTCTGGGACAGGGGGCTAATAGTGGAAACACCATATATTTT. Protein: CAISESTLGQGANSGNTIYF.

The chain employs TRBV3-1 (or the pseudogene TRBV3-2) and TRBJ2-2; 10 bases are a match to TRBD1. Per the germline V gene, CDR1 is LGHDT and CDR2 is YNNKEL (reference sequence). The CDR3 extends over 16 amino acids. V gave up 1 base and J gave up 6 bases; unmatched junction bases: 5. The CDR3, as DNA: TGTGCCAGCAGCCAAGGAGACAGGGGGCGCCCCGGGGAGCTGTTTTTT. Its translation is CASSQGDRGRPGELFF.

The chain employs TRBV3-1 (or the pseudogene TRBV3-2) and TRBJ2-2; D might be TRBD1 (6 bases). The CDR3 consists of 17 residues. V gave up 4 bases and J gave up 3 bases, with 18 bases separating them. Per germline, CDR1 LGHDT and CDR2 YNNKEL (reference sequence). The CDR3: CASSPLGGKGDTGELFF. The DNA of the CDR3 is TGTGCCAGCAGCCCCCTAGGGGGAAAGGGGGACACCGGGGAGCTGTTTTTT.

The rearrangement links TRBV6-5 to TRBJ1-3, with 7 positions matching TRBD1. V shed 4 bases, J shed 0 bases, and the junction held 6 bases outside the gene matches. The germline V gene encodes CDR1 MNHEY and CDR2 SVGAGI. The CDR3 has 16 amino acids. The DNA for the CDR3 is TGTGCCAGCAGTTCCCCCAGGGACAGCTCTGGAAACACCATATATTTT. Its translation: CASSSPRDSSGNTIYF.

The rearrangement uses TRBV20-1 and TRBJ1-3; D may be TRBD1 (6 bases). The CDR3 is 15 amino acids. V was shortened by 3 bases and J by 4 bases, with 16 bases between the two germline ends. Germline assignment: CDR1 DFQATT and CDR2 SNEGSKA (reference sequence). This CDR3 is CSASDATGIGNTIYF. DNA of the CDR3: TGCAGTGCTAGTGATGCGACAGGTATAGGAAACACCATATATTTT.

V and J are TRBV5-1 and TRBJ1-4, with 8 bases fitting TRBD1. Germline V CDR1 and CDR2: SGHRS, YFSETQ. CDR3 length: 13 residues. V dropped 8 bases and J dropped 5; count of bases not matched to a gene: 5. This CDR3 reads CASTTGGNEKLFF. The CDR3 DNA follows: TGCGCCAGTACTACAGGGGGGAATGAAAAACTGTTTTTT. Full variable domain (missing parts from reference TRBV5-1 and TRBJ1-4): KAGVTQTPRYLIKTRGQQVTLSCSPISGHRSVSWYQQTPGQGLQFLFEYFSETQRNKGNFPGRFSGRQFSNSRSEMNVSTLELGDSALYLCASTTGGNEKLFFGSGTQLSVL.

The rearrangement joins TRBV29-1 to TRBJ2-5; 11 positions match TRBD2. The CDR3 is made up of 15 amino acids. V gave up 4 bases and J gave up 5 bases; unmatched junction bases: 9. Germline assignment: CDR1 SQVTM and CDR2 ANQGSEA. CDR3 protein: CSVAVTSGSFETQYF. The CDR3 region has the DNA TGCAGCGTTGCAGTAACTAGCGGGAGCTTTGAGACCCAGTACTTC.

The CDR3 coding sequence is TGTGCCAGCAGTCCGGGACTAGCGGGAGGGAACTACGAGCAGTACTTC. It yields the protein CASSPGLAGGNYEQYF. This sequence joins TRBV28 and TRBJ2-7; 16 bases are shared with TRBD2. Per the germline V gene, CDR1 is MDHEN and CDR2 is SYDVKM. This CDR3 contains 16 residues. The ends lost 5 bases at V and 3 bases at J; junction bases unmatched: 4.

The chain uses TRBV10-3 and TRBJ2-7; D ambiguous. V lost 0 bases and J lost 2, with 11 bases in between. Looked up from germline, CDR1 is ENHRY and CDR2 is SYGVKD. The CDR3 extends over 15 amino acids. The CDR3 nucleotides are TGTGCCATCAGTGAGTCGCCAGGCGCAACCTACGAGCAGTACTTC. As protein: CAISESPGATYEQYF.